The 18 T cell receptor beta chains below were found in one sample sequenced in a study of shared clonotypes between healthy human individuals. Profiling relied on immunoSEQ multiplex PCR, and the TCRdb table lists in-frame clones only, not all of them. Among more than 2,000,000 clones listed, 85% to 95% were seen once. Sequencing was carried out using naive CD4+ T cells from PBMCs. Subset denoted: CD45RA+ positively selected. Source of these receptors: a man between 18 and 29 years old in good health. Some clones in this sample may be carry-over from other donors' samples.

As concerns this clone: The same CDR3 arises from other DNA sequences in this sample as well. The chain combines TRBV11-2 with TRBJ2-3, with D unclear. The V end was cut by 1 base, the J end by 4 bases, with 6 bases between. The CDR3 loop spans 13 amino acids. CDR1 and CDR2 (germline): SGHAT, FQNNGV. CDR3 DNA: TGTGCCAGCAGCTTAGGACCCCCAGATACGCAGTATTTT. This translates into CASSLGPPDTQYF.

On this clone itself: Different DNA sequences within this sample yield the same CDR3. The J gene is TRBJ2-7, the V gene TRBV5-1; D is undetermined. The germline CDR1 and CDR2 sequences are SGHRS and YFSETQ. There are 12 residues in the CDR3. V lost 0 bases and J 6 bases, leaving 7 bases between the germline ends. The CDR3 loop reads CASSLEVSEQYF. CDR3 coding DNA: TGCGCCAGCAGCTTGGAAGTATCCGAGCAGTACTTC.

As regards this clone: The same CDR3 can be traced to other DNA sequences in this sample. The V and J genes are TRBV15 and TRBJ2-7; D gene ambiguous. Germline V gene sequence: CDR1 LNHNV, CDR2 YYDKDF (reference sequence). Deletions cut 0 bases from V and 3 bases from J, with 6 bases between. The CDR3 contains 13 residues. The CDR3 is CATSREGRYEQYF. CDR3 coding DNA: TGTGCCACCAGCAGAGAGGGCCGCTACGAGCAGTACTTC.

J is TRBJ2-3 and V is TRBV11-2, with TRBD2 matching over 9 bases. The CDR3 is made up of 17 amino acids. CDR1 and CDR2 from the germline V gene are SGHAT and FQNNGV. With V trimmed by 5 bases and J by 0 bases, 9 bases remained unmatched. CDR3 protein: CASSLRRREGSTDTQYF. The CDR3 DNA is TGTGCCAGCAGCCTAAGGCGGCGGGAGGGTAGCACAGATACGCAGTATTTT.

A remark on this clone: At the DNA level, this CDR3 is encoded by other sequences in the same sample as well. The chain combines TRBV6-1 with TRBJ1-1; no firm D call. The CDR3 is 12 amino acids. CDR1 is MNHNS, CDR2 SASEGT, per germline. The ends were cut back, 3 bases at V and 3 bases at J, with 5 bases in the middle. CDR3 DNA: TGTGCCAGCAGTGACGTTTACACTGAAGCTTTCTTT. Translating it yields CASSDVYTEAFF.

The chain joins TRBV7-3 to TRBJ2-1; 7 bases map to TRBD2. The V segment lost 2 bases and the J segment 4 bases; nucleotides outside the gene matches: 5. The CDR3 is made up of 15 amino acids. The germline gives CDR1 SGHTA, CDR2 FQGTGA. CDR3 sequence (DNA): TGTGCCAGCAGCTTAGGCGGGAGTGTTTACAATGAGCAGTTCTTC. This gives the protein CASSLGGSVYNEQFF.

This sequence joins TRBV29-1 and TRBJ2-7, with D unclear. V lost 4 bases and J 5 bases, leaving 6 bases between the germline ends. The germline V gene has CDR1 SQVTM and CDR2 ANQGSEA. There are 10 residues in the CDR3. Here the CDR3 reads CSVVGDEQYF. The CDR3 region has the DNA TGCAGCGTTGTTGGGGACGAGCAGTACTTC.

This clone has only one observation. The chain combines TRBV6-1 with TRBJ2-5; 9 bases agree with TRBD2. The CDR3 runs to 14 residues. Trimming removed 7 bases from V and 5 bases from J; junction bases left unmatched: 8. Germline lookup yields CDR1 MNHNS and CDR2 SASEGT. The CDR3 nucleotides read TGTGCCAGCAACAAAGCGGGAGGTATGGAGACCCAGTACTTC. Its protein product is CASNKAGGMETQYF.

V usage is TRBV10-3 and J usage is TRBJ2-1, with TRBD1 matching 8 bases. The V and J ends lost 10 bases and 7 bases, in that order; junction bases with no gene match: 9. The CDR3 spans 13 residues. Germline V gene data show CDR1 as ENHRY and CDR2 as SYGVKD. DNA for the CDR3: TGTGCCACGCGGCAGGGGGCGGGAAATGAGCAGTTCTTC. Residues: CATRQGAGNEQFF.

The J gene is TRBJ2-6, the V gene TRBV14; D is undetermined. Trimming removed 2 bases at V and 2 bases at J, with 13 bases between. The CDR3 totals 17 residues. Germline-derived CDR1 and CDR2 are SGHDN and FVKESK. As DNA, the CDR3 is TGTGCCAGCAGCCAACTTCTTCGGGCGACTGGGGCCAACGTCCTGACTTTC. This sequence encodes CASSQLLRATGANVLTF.

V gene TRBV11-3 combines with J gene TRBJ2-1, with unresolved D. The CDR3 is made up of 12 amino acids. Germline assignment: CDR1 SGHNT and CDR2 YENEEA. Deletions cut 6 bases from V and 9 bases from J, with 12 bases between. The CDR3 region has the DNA TGTGCCAGCAGTGCCAGGTCGGGTGAGCAGTTCTTC. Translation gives CASSARSGEQFF.

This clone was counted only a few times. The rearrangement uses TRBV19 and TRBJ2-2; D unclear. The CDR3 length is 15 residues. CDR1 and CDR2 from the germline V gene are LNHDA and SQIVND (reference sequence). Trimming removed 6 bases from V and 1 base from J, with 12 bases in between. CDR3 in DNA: TGTGCCAGTAGAACTCCGGGCGGGAACACCGGGGAGCTGTTTTTT. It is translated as CASRTPGGNTGELFF.

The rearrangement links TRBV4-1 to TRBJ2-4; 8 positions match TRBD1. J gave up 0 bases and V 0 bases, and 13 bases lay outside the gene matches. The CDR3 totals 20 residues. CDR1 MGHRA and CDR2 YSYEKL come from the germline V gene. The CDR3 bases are TGCGCCAGCAGCCAAGATTACAGTTCAGGGGGCTTGGGAGCCAAAAACATTCAGTACTTC. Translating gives CASSQDYSSGGLGAKNIQYF.

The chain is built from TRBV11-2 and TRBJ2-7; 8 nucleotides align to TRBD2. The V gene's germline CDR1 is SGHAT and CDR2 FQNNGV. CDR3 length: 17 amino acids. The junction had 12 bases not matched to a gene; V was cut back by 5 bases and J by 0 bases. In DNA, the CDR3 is TGTGCCAGCAGCCCAATCCGGGGGGGACCGATCTCCTACGAGCAGTACTTC. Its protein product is CASSPIRGGPISYEQYF.

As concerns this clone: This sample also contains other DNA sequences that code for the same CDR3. CDR3 bases: TGTGCCAGTACCCCGGGACGGGGCAATGAAAAACTGTTTTTT. Its translation is CASTPGRGNEKLFF. This rearrangement joins TRBV19 to TRBJ1-4, with a weak D call TRBD1 (5 bases). The CDR3 is 14 amino acids. Germline CDR1 LNHDA, CDR2 SQIVND (reference sequence). V lost 7 bases, J lost 5 bases, and 14 bases lay in between.

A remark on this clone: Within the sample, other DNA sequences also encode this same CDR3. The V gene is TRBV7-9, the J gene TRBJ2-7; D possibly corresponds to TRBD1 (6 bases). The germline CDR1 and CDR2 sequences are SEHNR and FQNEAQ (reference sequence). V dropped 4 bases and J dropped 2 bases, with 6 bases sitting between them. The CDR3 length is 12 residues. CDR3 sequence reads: CASSSGAYEQYF. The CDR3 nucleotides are TGTGCCAGCAGCTCAGGGGCCTACGAGCAGTACTTC.

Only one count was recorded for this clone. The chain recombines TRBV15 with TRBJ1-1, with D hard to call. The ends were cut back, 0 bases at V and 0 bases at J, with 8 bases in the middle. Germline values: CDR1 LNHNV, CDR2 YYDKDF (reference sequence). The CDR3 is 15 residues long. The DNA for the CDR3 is TGTGCCACCAGCAGAGATCAGGTGATGAACACTGAAGCTTTCTTT. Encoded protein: CATSRDQVMNTEAFF.

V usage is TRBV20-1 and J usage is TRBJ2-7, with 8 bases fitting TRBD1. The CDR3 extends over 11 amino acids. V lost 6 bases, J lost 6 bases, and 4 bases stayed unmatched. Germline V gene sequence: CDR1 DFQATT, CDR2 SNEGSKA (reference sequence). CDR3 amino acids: CSARGQAEQYF. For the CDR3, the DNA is TGCAGTGCCAGGGGGCAAGCCGAGCAGTACTTC.